This entry concerns a single T cell receptor beta chain. V gave up 3 bases and J gave up 4 bases, with 9 bases separating them. This CDR3 is 13 amino acids long. The data belong to a study of T cells after yellow fever vaccination. TCRdb reprocessed the 5' RACE reads via MiXCR and lists one record per CDR3 protein. The sample shows under 90,000 distinct CDR3 sequences, about 6% of them seen only once. This receptor was obtained from a young man who received the YFV17D yellow fever vaccine. The rearrangement joins TRBV12-3 or TRBV12-4 to TRBJ1-2; D unclear. The starting material was CD8+ T cells sorted from PBMCs, obtained around 45 days after the first yellow fever vaccination. The CDR3 nucleotides read TGTGCCAGCAGTTTCCCGAATACCTATGGCTACACCTTC. Protein: CASSFPNTYGYTF.